The 31 T cell receptor beta chains reported below all come from one sample, sequenced in a study of blood T cells in healthy people across ages. Using a J-beta primer mix together with a sample-barcoded 5' primer, a second PCR was run for about 6 to 12 cycles. TCRdb used MiXCR to reprocess the 5' RACE reads, holding one entry per CDR3 protein. The sample records hundreds of thousands of distinct CDR3 sequences, around 45% being singletons. The source material was blood. The receptors here all came from a man aged 55 to 70 in good health.

This clonotype turned up a few times. The chain combines TRBV11-3 with TRBJ2-1; 10 positions agree with TRBD1. The CDR3 is 15 residues long. The V gene end was trimmed by 5 bases and the J gene end by 7 bases; junction bases not matched to a gene: 8. Germline V gene sequence: CDR1 SGHNT, CDR2 YENEEA. In DNA form, the CDR3 reads TGTGCCAGCAGCCCGGGACAGGGGACAGGGAATGAGCAGTTCTTC. It codes for CASSPGQGTGNEQFF.

This clonotype was counted only a few times. The genes are TRBV6-6 and TRBJ2-7; the match to TRBD2 covers 12 bases. The germline CDR1 and CDR2 sequences are MNHNY and SVGAGI (reference sequence). The CDR3 length is 16 residues. J lost 10 bases, V lost 7 bases, and 17 bases had no gene match. The DNA of the CDR3 is TGTGCCAGCAAAGCCCGTAGACTAGCGGGGGAGCGGGGACAGTACTTC. This sequence encodes CASKARRLAGERGQYF.

This clonotype was seen repeatedly, ten times or more. The chain links TRBV5-1 to TRBJ1-1; no reliable D call. V was pared by 0 bases and J by 0 bases, with 6 bases between. The CDR3 covers 14 residues. Germline assignment: CDR1 SGHRS and CDR2 YFSETQ. As DNA, the CDR3 is TGCGCCAGCAGCTTGGAAGGGCTGAACACTGAAGCTTTCTTT. Its protein is CASSLEGLNTEAFF.

The V call is TRBV24-1, the J call TRBJ2-1; 10 bases align to TRBD2. CDR3 size: 16 residues. Germline CDR1 reads KGHDR; CDR2 reads SFDVKD. With 3 bases clipped from V and 3 bases from J, the junction kept 4 bases outside the gene matches. CDR3 in DNA: TGTGCCACCAGTGATCAAAGCGGGGGGGACTACAATGAGCAGTTCTTC. This codes for CATSDQSGGDYNEQFF.

This chain links TRBV10-3 with TRBJ2-5; D is unclear. The end of the DNA aligns better with TRBJ2-7, so the J call may be wrong. The germline CDR1 and CDR2 sequences are ENHRY and SYGVKD. The CDR3 totals 11 residues. The CDR3 here is CAISGINEQYF. CDR3 DNA: TGTGCCATCAGTGGGATTAACGAGCAGTACTTC.

Concerning this clonotype itself: Since a much larger clone is just one base distant, this may be a read error. The chain recombines TRBV10-3 with TRBJ2-7; D is possibly TRBD1 or TRBD2 (5 bases each). CDR3 length equals 14 residues. The germline V gene has CDR1 ENHRY and CDR2 SYGVKD. CDR3: CTISRGAGVGEQYF. CDR3 DNA: TGTACCATCAGCCGAGGGGCGGGTGTAGGCGAGCAGTACTTC.

The chain combines TRBV6-1 with TRBJ1-2; 10 bases match TRBD1. Unmatched junction bases numbered 6, after V lost 6 bases and J lost 2 bases. The CDR3 consists of 15 residues. Looked up from germline, CDR1 is MNHNS and CDR2 is SASEGT. CDR3: CASSLLDRGNYGYTF. The CDR3 coding sequence is TGTGCCAGCAGCCTATTGGACAGGGGGAACTATGGCTACACCTTC.

This clonotype was seen a single time. An end of the junction does not agree with germline; a read error may underlie this. This CDR3 reads CASSFFHTGAFF. The CDR3 DNA follows: TGTGCCAGCAGCTTCTTTCATACTGGAGCTTTCTTT. The chain recombines TRBV7-9 with TRBJ1-1; D gene ambiguous. Germline-derived CDR1 and CDR2 are SEHNR and FQNEAQ (reference sequence). The CDR3 is made up of 12 amino acids.

A few counts support this clonotype. CDR3 DNA: TGTGCCAGCAGCTTACTTTTTCTGAGTTACGAGCAGTACTTC. This codes for CASSLLFLSYEQYF. V and J are TRBV7-2 and TRBJ2-7, with D uncertain. Germline CDR1 is SGHTA and CDR2 is FQGNSA. The CDR3 consists of 14 residues. Trimming shortened V by 2 bases and J by 4 bases, and 12 bases separated the two germline ends.

This clonotype was seen many times. The chain recombines TRBV29-1 with TRBJ2-5; D may correspond to TRBD1 or TRBD2 (6 bases each). Germline CDR1 is SQVTM and CDR2 is ANQGSEA. Trimming pared 7 bases from V and 5 bases from J, leaving 23 bases between. The CDR3 has 15 amino acids. CDR3 loop: CSAVGGPFEGETQYF. CDR3 nucleotide sequence: TGCAGCGCAGTTGGGGGGCCTTTTGAGGGGGAGACCCAGTACTTC.

The rearrangement joins TRBV5-5 to TRBJ2-1, with 10 bases that match TRBD2. Germline assignment: CDR1 SGHKS and CDR2 YYEKEE (reference sequence). This CDR3 is 14 amino acids long. V dropped 4 bases and J dropped 7; count of bases not matched to a gene: 5. The CDR3 region is CASSASGGGNEQFF. In nucleotides, the CDR3 is TGTGCCAGCAGCGCAAGCGGGGGGGGGAATGAGCAGTTCTTC.

The CDR3 DNA reads as TGTGCCAGCAGCGGCGGGGACAATGAGCAGTTCTTC. Protein sequence: CASSGGDNEQFF. The V gene is TRBV9, the J gene TRBJ2-1; a weak D match, TRBD2 (6 bases). Looked up from germline, CDR1 is SGDLS and CDR2 is YYNGEE. The ends were cut back, 3 bases at V and 5 bases at J, with 6 bases in the middle. This CDR3 is built from 12 residues.

The J gene is TRBJ2-2, the V gene TRBV5-4; D is unclear. This CDR3 spans 15 amino acids. V was pared by 0 bases and J by 0 bases, with 6 bases between. The V gene's germline CDR1 is SGHNT and CDR2 YYREEE (reference sequence). This CDR3 is CASSLGWANTGELFF. CDR3 sequence (DNA): TGTGCCAGCAGCTTGGGTTGGGCGAACACCGGGGAGCTGTTTTTT.

The chain employs TRBV6-2 or TRBV6-3 and TRBJ2-7; D is tentatively TRBD1 or TRBD2 (5 bases each). The CDR3 is 15 residues long. Germline V lookup: CDR1 MNHEY, CDR2 SVGEGT. The ends were cut back, 6 bases at V and 1 base at J, with 16 bases in the middle. Written as DNA, the CDR3 is TGTGCCAGCAGATTGTTGGGGGAAAAATCCTACGAGCAGTACTTC. Its protein product is CASRLLGEKSYEQYF.

The chain uses TRBV4-3 and TRBJ2-5; the match to TRBD2 covers 9 bases. The tail of the sequence fits TRBJ2-7 better, so the J call may be wrong. This CDR3 has 16 amino acids. Germline V gene sequence: CDR1 LGHNA, CDR2 YSLEER. The CDR3 protein is CASSQDSLAGWYEQYF. CDR3 in DNA: TGCGCCAGCAGCCAAGATAGCCTAGCGGGGTGGTACGAGCAGTACTTC.

The chain employs TRBV5-1 and TRBJ2-1; 10 bases fit TRBD2. The CDR3 extends over 15 amino acids. After removal of 4 bases from V and 7 bases from J, the junction contained 8 bases not matched to a gene. Germline CDR1 SGHRS, CDR2 YFSETQ. The CDR3: CASSHPSGGQNEQFF. The CDR3 nucleotides read TGCGCCAGCAGCCACCCTAGCGGGGGCCAAAATGAGCAGTTCTTC.

The chain recombines TRBV14 with TRBJ1-3; no firm D call. With 4 bases removed from V and 8 bases from J, the gap between germline ends came to 15 bases. CDR1 and CDR2 from the germline V gene are SGHDN and FVKESK. The CDR3 totals 14 residues. CDR3: CASSPGPQKHTIYF. The CDR3 DNA reads as TGTGCCAGCAGCCCGGGCCCCCAGAAGCACACCATATATTTT.

V usage is TRBV3-1 and J usage is TRBJ1-2; 9 bases agree with TRBD1. The V gene end was trimmed by 5 bases and the J gene end by 1 base; junction bases not matched to a gene: 11. Germline V CDR1 and CDR2: LGHDT, YNNKEL (reference sequence). CDR3 length equals 17 residues. This CDR3 reads CASSARLQGAINYGYTF. The CDR3 DNA follows: TGTGCCAGCAGCGCACGACTACAGGGGGCGATTAACTATGGCTACACCTTC.

This chain uses TRBV20-1 with TRBJ2-5; D not resolved. The germline gives CDR1 DFQATT, CDR2 SNEGSKA (reference sequence). V lost 4 bases and J lost 4, with 10 bases in between. The CDR3 loop spans 12 amino acids. CDR3 coding DNA: TGCAGTGCTAAAGACGGTCGAGAGACCCAGTACTTC. Translation gives CSAKDGRETQYF.

This clonotype was found once. In DNA, the CDR3 is TGTGCCAGCAGTTTCCATAGCGGGGGGGCGAATGAGCAGTTCTTC. Translation gives CASSFHSGGANEQFF. V usage is TRBV6-2 or TRBV6-3 and J usage is TRBJ2-1; 11 bases are a match to TRBD2. The CDR3 totals 15 residues. After removal of 4 bases from V and 7 bases from J, the junction contained 6 bases not matched to a gene. Germline values: CDR1 MNHEY, CDR2 SVGEGT.

The rearrangement uses TRBV4-1 and TRBJ1-2; D perhaps matches TRBD1 (5 bases). V was pared by 0 bases and J by 3 bases, with 8 bases between. Germline assignment: CDR1 MGHRA and CDR2 YSYEKL. The CDR3 is 14 residues long. CDR3 sequence (DNA): TGCGCCAGCAGCCAAGAAACAGGACACTATGGCTACACCTTC. It translates to CASSQETGHYGYTF.

The chain has TRBV7-9 and TRBJ2-7; 8 nucleotides line up with TRBD1. The CDR3 has 16 amino acids. The V segment lost 4 bases and the J segment 1 base; nucleotides outside the gene matches: 9. Germline CDR1 is SEHNR and CDR2 is FQNEAQ (reference sequence). As DNA, the CDR3 is TGTGCCAGCAGCTCCGGACAGGGAGGTTCGTCCTACGAGCAGTACTTC. Amino acid sequence: CASSSGQGGSSYEQYF.

There are a few counts of this clonotype. This chain links TRBV7-2 with TRBJ2-4; 9 nucleotides agree with TRBD1. The J segment lost 0 bases and the V segment lost 0 bases, leaving 6 bases of the junction unmatched. The CDR3 totals 18 residues. Germline values: CDR1 SGHTA, CDR2 FQGNSA. The CDR3, as DNA: TGTGCCAGCAGCTTAGCTCGGACAGGGGAATTAGCCAAAAACATTCAGTACTTC. It encodes CASSLARTGELAKNIQYF.

Note on this clonotype: The junction and the germline gene differ at one end; a read error may be behind it. The chain recombines TRBV28 with TRBJ1-1; perhaps TRBD1 as D (5 bases). CDR3 size: 15 residues. Germline CDR1 is MDHEN and CDR2 is SYDVKM. The CDR3: CASRTAGTANTEAFF. DNA for the CDR3: TGTGCCAGCAGGACCGCCGGGACCGCGAACACTGAGGCTTTCTTT.

This clonotype was detected a few times. V usage is TRBV7-9 and J usage is TRBJ1-4, with D unclear. The V gene's germline CDR1 is SEHNR and CDR2 FQNEAQ (reference sequence). V shed 3 bases and J shed 7 bases, with 9 bases lying between them. The CDR3 extends over 13 amino acids. CDR3 protein: CASSLGGIEKLFF. For the CDR3, the DNA is TGTGCCAGCAGCTTGGGTGGCATTGAAAAACTGTTTTTT.

This clonotype was counted a few times. The chain recombines TRBV6-5 with TRBJ2-5; D is undetermined. The length of the CDR3 is 13 residues. V was trimmed by 10 bases and J by 5 bases, leaving 17 bases between them. Germline loops: CDR1 MNHEY, CDR2 SVGAGI. The CDR3 loop is CATQSPPPETQYF. The CDR3 DNA follows: TGTGCCACCCAATCCCCTCCACCCGAGACCCAGTACTTC.

This clonotype was found a few times. This chain joins TRBV10-3 and TRBJ1-6; TRBD1 matches at 8 bases. The trim removed 0 bases at V and 8 bases at J, leaving 12 bases unmatched. Germline assignment: CDR1 ENHRY and CDR2 SYGVKD. CDR3 size: 18 residues. The CDR3: CAISESVLGTGLYSPLHF. The CDR3 bases are TGTGCCATCAGTGAGTCGGTGCTAGGGACAGGCCTCTATTCACCCCTCCACTTT.

In its sample, this clonotype was seen a few times. The CDR3 protein is CASSLQSEQYF. The CDR3 DNA is TGTGCCAGCTCCCTACAATCCGAGCAGTACTTC. This chain joins TRBV18 and TRBJ2-1; D is undetermined. The J call may not be correct, given that the DNA end is closer to TRBJ2-7. The CDR3 spans 11 residues. Germline-derived CDR1 and CDR2 are KGHSH and LQKENI.

The V call is TRBV20-1, the J call TRBJ2-1, with 8 nucleotides matching TRBD1. CDR1 is DFQATT, CDR2 SNEGSKA, per germline (reference sequence). Trimming at V came to 3 bases and at J to 5 bases, leaving 9 bases not matched to a gene. The CDR3 runs 15 residues. CDR3: CSARTDRGGDNEQFF. CDR3 sequence (DNA): TGCAGTGCTAGGACCGACAGGGGTGGGGACAATGAGCAGTTCTTC.

V gene TRBV15 combines with J gene TRBJ2-3, with 11 bases aligning to TRBD2. This CDR3 contains 16 residues. Looked up from germline, CDR1 is LNHNV and CDR2 is YYDKDF (reference sequence). With V trimmed by 5 bases and J by 4 bases, 8 bases remained unmatched. CDR3 sequence (DNA): TGTGCCACCAGCCGGACTATAGCGGGGGGGCCAGATACGCAGTATTTT. Translating it yields CATSRTIAGGPDTQYF.

In DNA, the CDR3 is TGTGCCAGCAGCTCAACCGAGTCACGGGGGGGCCTCTCCGGGGAGCTGTTTTTT. This codes for CASSSTESRGGLSGELFF. The chain couples TRBV5-5 to TRBJ2-2; TRBD2 agrees at 8 bases. V gave up 3 bases and J gave up 6 bases; unmatched junction bases: 16. Germline CDR1 reads SGHKS; CDR2 reads YYEKEE (reference sequence). The CDR3 totals 18 residues.